This record concerns one T cell receptor beta chain sequence. The antigen remains undetermined. The V gene lost 8 bases and the J gene lost 1 base, with 9 bases spanning the gap. Germline V gene sequence: CDR1 MNHEY, CDR2 SMNVEV (reference sequence). The CDR3 covers 13 residues. TCRdb's copy holds only in-frame clones and misses some; the assay was immunoSEQ multiplex PCR. The sample gives around 130,000 clones, roughly nine tenths of which show up once; about 7.5% is in the top ten. These data come from a study of T cell responses to AZD1222 COVID-19 vaccine. Regarding the study as a whole: Baseline seropositives among AZD1222 recipients totaled only 5 or 6. The peak T cell response came first, and repertoires were sampled only after it. In a largely white British group with more females than males, clonal diversity was possibly underestimated. Spike-specific TCR breadth and depth were elevated following two AZD1222 doses.

The chain employs TRBV27 and TRBJ1-5; D uncertain. The source of this sequence is an adult who received the MenACWY meningococcal vaccine as a control. The sample here was peripheral blood, taken 28 days after the second dose of the MenACWY control vaccine. The CDR3 reads CASGPRSNQPQHF. CDR3 in DNA: TGTGCCAGCGGCCCCAGGAGCAATCAGCCCCAGCATTTT.